This is a list of T cell receptor beta chains from one sample in a study of T cells expressing NK-cell markers. TCRdb reworked the 5' RACE reads into one entry per CDR3 protein, no DNA. The sample's table shows 300,000 to 450,000 distinct CDR3 sequences. The sequenced material came from blood T cells: a sorted CD56 or NKG2C T cell subset, CD4+ or CD8+ T cells, or bulk PBMC T cells (not recorded which). The origin of the receptors is a man aged 18 to 70 in good health. The CDR3 runs from the conserved cysteine through the conserved F or W.

TRBJ2-6,TRBV4-2,CASSQESRGGANVLTF
TRBJ2-1,TRBV5-1,CASSLVPPGQYNEQFF
TRBJ2-7,TRBV27,CASSLDGLRLAYEQYF
TRBJ2-3,TRBV7-2,CASSSGLAGNTDTQYF
TRBJ2-5,TRBV7-8,CASSLAGAEQETQYF
TRBJ1-5,TRBV18,CASSLSRDRPQHF
TRBJ1-4,TRBV2,CASRVRTGLNEKLFF
TRBJ1-1,TRBV5-1,CASSFTPGVGTEAFF
TRBJ2-3,TRBV27,CASTDGLAGDTDTQYF
TRBJ2-7,TRBV7-9,CASSLAQNSGYEQYF
TRBJ1-5,TRBV7-8,CASSSAGRRQSNQPQHF
TRBJ1-5,TRBV24-1,CATSRNSNQPQHF
TRBJ2-5,TRBV11-2,CASRKGVASGGQETQYF
TRBJ2-1,TRBV29-1,CSVGPSAVEQFF
TRBJ2-2,TRBV19,CASSTRSGGVNTGELFF
TRBJ2-3,TRBV18,CASSPRGQKTLGTQYF
TRBJ2-1,TRBV3-1,CASSQFSWEYNEQFF
TRBJ1-5,TRBV12-3/TRBV12-4,CASSLALTGAGNQPQHF